The T cell receptor beta chain described here comes from a study of shared clonotypes between healthy human individuals. Broader study findings: Generation probabilities were higher for clonotypes shared across all four sorted-subset donors than for unshared ones. Richness estimates generally favored naive over memory subsets.

A single count supports this clone. The antigen is undetermined. In the original processing: In the immunoSEQ data, sequences were junction-only and lacked quality scores, so filtering differed. TCRdb's table, derived via immunoSEQ multiplex PCR, lists solely in-frame clones and lacks some. The V and J calls and clone size come from that table; D and trimming were worked out from the DNA. Here the sample spans 2 million to 2.5 million clones, roughly 94% being singletons. The germline V gene has CDR1 SGHRS and CDR2 YFSETQ. Trimming took off 0 bases at V and 2 bases at J, with 11 bases between the two ends. This CDR3 region has 15 residues.

The sequence was obtained from a man between 18 and 35 years old in good health. Sequencing was performed on naive CD4+ T cells sorted from blood. The sample's subset: CD45RA+ positively selected. The genes are TRBV5-1 and TRBJ2-5; D uncertain. CDR3: CASSLATSIQETQYF. CDR3 in DNA: TGCGCCAGCAGCTTGGCCACCAGCATTCAAGAGACCCAGTACTTC. The variable domain in full, completed from reference TRBV5-1 and TRBJ2-5, reads KAGVTQTPRYLIKTRGQQVTLSCSPISGHRSVSWYQQTPGQGLQFLFEYFSETQRNKGNFPGRFSGRQFSNSRSEMNVSTLELGDSALYLCASSLATSIQETQYFGPGTRLLVL.